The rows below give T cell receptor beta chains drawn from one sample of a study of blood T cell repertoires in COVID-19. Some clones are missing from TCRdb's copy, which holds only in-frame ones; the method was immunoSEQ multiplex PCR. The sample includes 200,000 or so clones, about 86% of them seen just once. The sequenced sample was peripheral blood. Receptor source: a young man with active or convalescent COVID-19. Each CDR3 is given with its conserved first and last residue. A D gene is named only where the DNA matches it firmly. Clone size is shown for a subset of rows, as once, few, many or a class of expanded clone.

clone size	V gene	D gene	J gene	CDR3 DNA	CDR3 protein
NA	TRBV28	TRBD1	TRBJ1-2	TGTGCCAGCAGTCTCCGGGACAGGGGCCCGCATGGCTACACCTTC	CASSLRDRGPHGYTF
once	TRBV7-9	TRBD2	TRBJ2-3	TGTGCCAGCAGCTTAGATCTAGCGGGAGTGGTTACGCAGTATTTT	CASSLDLAGVVTQYF
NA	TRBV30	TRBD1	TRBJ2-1	TGTGCCTGGAGTCTTTCCGGGACAGGGCGGCCTCGGTCCTACAATGAGCAGTTCTTC	CAWSLSGTGRPRSYNEQFF
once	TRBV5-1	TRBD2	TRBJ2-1	TGCGCCAGCAGCTGGGGGCTAGCGGGGATCCTCACCCTCTCCTACAATGAGCAGTTCTTC	CASSWGLAGILTLSYNEQFF
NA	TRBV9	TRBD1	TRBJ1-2	TGTGCCAGCAGCCTCCGACAGGGGACTTTCTATGGCTACACCTTC	CASSLRQGTFYGYTF
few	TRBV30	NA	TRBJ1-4	TGTGCCTGGAGTGTACCTACCCCGGGGGAAAAACTGTTTTTT	CAWSVPTPGEKLFF
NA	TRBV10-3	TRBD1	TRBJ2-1	TGTGCCATCAGTGGCCGGACAGGTTCCTACAATGAGCAGTTCTTC	CAISGRTGSYNEQFF
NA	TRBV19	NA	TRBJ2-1	TGTGCCAGTAGTATGGGCCGACAGTCCGATGAGCAGTTCTTC	CASSMGRQSDEQFF
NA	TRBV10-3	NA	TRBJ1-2	TGTGCCATCAGTGAAATGCAGGCTAACTATGGCTACACCTTC	CAISEMQANYGYTF
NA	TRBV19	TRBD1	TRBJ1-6	TGTGCCACCTCCGGGACAGGGGATTCACCCCTCCACTTT	CATSGTGDSPLHF